This is a list of T cell receptor beta chains from one sample in a study of somatic mutations in cytotoxic T cells in rheumatoid arthritis. Using immunoSEQ multiplex PCR, the repertoire was profiled, and TCRdb retains in-frame clones only, with some absent. The table has roughly 16,000 clones, approximately 78% seen once. The source material was CD8+ T cells sorted from blood. The receptors here all came from a woman in her fifties or sixties with rheumatoid arthritis. Each CDR3 is given with its conserved first and last residue. The order of the fields is J gene, V gene, D gene, clone size, CDR3 DNA, CDR3 protein. The D gene is left open where the match is weak. Not all rows give a size; the values are once, few, many and, for expanded clones, a class.

TRBJ1-1 | TRBV6-5 | TRBD1 | NA | TGTGCCAGCAGTTACGCCGGGACAGCGAACACTGAAGCTTTCTTT | CASSYAGTANTEAFF
TRBJ2-7 | TRBV14 | NA | NA | TGTGCCAGCAGCCCGGACTGGGGTGCCTACGAGCAGTACTTC | CASSPDWGAYEQYF
TRBJ2-7 | TRBV5-6 | TRBD1 | NA | TGTGCCAGCAGCGACTCCGGGACAGGGGACGGCTACGAGCAGTACTTC | CASSDSGTGDGYEQYF
TRBJ2-3 | TRBV7-6 | TRBD2 | NA | TGTGCCAGCAGCTGGACTAGCGGGTTCACAGATACGCAGTATTTT | CASSWTSGFTDTQYF
TRBJ2-1 | TRBV5-1 | NA | NA | TGCGCCAGCAGCTTAGGGGCTACGGGGGCGGGCGAGCAGTTCTTC | CASSLGATGAGEQFF
TRBJ1-1 | TRBV4-1 | NA | NA | TGCGCCAGCAGCCAAGTTAATGACAGCCCCACTGAAGCTTTCTTT | CASSQVNDSPTEAFF
TRBJ1-4 | TRBV19 | NA | NA | TGTGCCAGTAACCACAGGGTCGGTCGTGAAAAACTGTTTTTT | CASNHRVGREKLFF
TRBJ2-3 | TRBV4-2 | NA | medium-sized | TGTGCCAGCAGCCAAGCCTGGGCGGATACGCAGTATTTT | CASSQAWADTQYF
TRBJ2-7 | TRBV29-1 | NA | once | TGCAGCGTTGTTTGGCAGGGGGGGTACGAGCAGTACTTC | CSVVWQGGYEQYF
TRBJ2-1 | TRBV15 | NA | NA | TGTGCCACCAGCAGTCTTCTCGGGGGTTCGAACAATGAGCAGTTCTTC | CATSSLLGGSNNEQFF
TRBJ2-7 | TRBV4-2 | NA | NA | TGTGCCAGCAGCCAAGACAGGGGAACGCCCTACGAGCAGTACTTC | CASSQDRGTPYEQYF
TRBJ1-6 | TRBV28 | NA | NA | TGTGCCAGCAGTTTGCTAGGGTTGGGTTCACCCCTCCACTTT | CASSLLGLGSPLHF
TRBJ2-1 | TRBV7-2 | NA | NA | TGTGCCAGCAGCCCCCAACGCGTGAATGAGCAGTTCTTC | CASSPQRVNEQFF
TRBJ1-2 | TRBV29-1 | TRBD1 | NA | TGCAGCGTTACAGGGGACAGGGTACCTAACTATGGCTACACCTTC | CSVTGDRVPNYGYTF
TRBJ1-2 | TRBV15 | TRBD1 | NA | TGTGCCACCAGCAGATCGGACAGGGGGAGTGGCTACACCTTC | CATSRSDRGSGYTF
TRBJ2-1 | TRBV19 | NA | once | TGTGCCAGTAGTACTAGGGGGAATGAGCAGTTCTTC | CASSTRGNEQFF
TRBJ2-7 | TRBV5-4 | NA | few | TGTGCCAGCAGCTTGGGGGACTACGAGCAGTACTTC | CASSLGDYEQYF
TRBJ1-5 | TRBV4-1 | NA | once | TGCGCCAGCAGCCAAGGGGGGGGTAGTCAGCCCCAGCATTTT | CASSQGGGSQPQHF
TRBJ1-5 | TRBV6-5 | NA | NA | TGTGCCAGCAGTTCTAGCGCAGGAAGCAATCAGCCCCAGCATTTT | CASSSSAGSNQPQHF
TRBJ2-7 | TRBV4-3 | TRBD2 | few | TGCGCCAGCAGCCAAGATCCGGCTAGCGGGAGCCACGAGCAGTACTTC | CASSQDPASGSHEQYF
TRBJ2-5 | TRBV7-9 | NA | once | TGTGCCAGCAGCTTCGGCGGGGAAGAGACCCAGTACTTC | CASSFGGEETQYF
TRBJ2-7 | TRBV7-9 | NA | NA | TGTGCCAGCAGCTTAGCAGGAGAGACCTACGAGCAGTACTTC | CASSLAGETYEQYF
TRBJ2-3 | TRBV4-3 | TRBD2 | NA | TGCGCCAGCAGCCAAGATCTAGCGGGAGGGCCAGATACGCAGTATTTT | CASSQDLAGGPDTQYF
TRBJ2-7 | TRBV25-1 | NA | NA | TGTGCCAGCACTGACAGCTTCGAGCAGTACTTC | CASTDSFEQYF
TRBJ1-1 | TRBV2 | TRBD1 | NA | TGTGCCAGCAGCGGGGACAGCAAAATGAACACTGAAGCTTTCTTT | CASSGDSKMNTEAFF
TRBJ2-1 | TRBV10-1 | NA | few | TGCGCCAGCAGTGAGTCGATTATTGCCAGCTACAATGAGCAGTTCTTC | CASSESIIASYNEQFF
TRBJ2-1 | TRBV28 | NA | NA | TGTGCCAGCAGTTTTGAACCCGTCTCCGGACAGTTGGATGAGCAGTTCTTC | CASSFEPVSGQLDEQFF
TRBJ2-1 | TRBV7-9 | NA | NA | TGTGCCAGCAGCTCGAAACCCGAGAGCTCCTACAATGAGCAGTTCTTC | CASSSKPESSYNEQFF
TRBJ1-2 | TRBV4-1 | NA | NA | TGCGCCAGCAGCCAGCCCGCTGACACAGGTCATGGCTACACCTTC | CASSQPADTGHGYTF
TRBJ2-1 | TRBV13 | NA | NA | TGTGCCAGCAGCTCGGTCTACAATGAGCAGTTCTTC | CASSSVYNEQFF
TRBJ2-2 | TRBV15 | NA | NA | TGTGCCACCAGCAGAGATTGGGGCACCGGGGAGCTGTTTTTT | CATSRDWGTGELFF
TRBJ2-7 | TRBV13 | NA | NA | TGTGCCAGCAGCGGCAGGGAAAGCTCCTACGAGCAGTACTTC | CASSGRESSYEQYF
TRBJ1-1 | TRBV5-5 | NA | NA | TGTGCCAGCAGCTTGGGTACGGGAACCCCTGAAGCTTTCTTT | CASSLGTGTPEAFF
TRBJ1-1 | TRBV2 | TRBD1 | NA | TGTGCCAGCAGTGTTGACAGGGGCTCTGAAGCTTTCTTT | CASSVDRGSEAFF
TRBJ2-2 | TRBV18 | NA | NA | TGTGCCAGCTTCCCAGGGACGGAGACGAACACCGGGGAGCTGTTTTTT | CASFPGTETNTGELFF
TRBJ2-2 | TRBV27 | NA | NA | TGTGCCAGCAGATCAGGGTTCACCGGGGAGCTGTTTTTT | CASRSGFTGELFF